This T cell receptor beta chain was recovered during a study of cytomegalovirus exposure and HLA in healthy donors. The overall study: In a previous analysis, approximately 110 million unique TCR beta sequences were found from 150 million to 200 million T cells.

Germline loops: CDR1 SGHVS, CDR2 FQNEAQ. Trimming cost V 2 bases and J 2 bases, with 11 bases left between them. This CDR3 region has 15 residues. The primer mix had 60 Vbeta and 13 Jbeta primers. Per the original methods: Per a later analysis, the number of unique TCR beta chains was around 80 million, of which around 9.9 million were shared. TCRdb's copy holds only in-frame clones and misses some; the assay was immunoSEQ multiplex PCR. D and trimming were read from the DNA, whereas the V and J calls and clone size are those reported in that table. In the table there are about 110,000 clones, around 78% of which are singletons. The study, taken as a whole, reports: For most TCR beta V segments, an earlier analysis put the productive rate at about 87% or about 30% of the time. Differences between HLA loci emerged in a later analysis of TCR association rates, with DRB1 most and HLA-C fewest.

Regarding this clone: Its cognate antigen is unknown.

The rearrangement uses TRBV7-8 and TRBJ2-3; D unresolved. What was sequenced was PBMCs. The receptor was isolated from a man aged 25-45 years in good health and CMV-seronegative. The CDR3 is CASSLYASFTDTQYF. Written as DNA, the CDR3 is TGTGCCAGCAGCTTATACGCTAGTTTCACAGATACGCAGTATTTT.